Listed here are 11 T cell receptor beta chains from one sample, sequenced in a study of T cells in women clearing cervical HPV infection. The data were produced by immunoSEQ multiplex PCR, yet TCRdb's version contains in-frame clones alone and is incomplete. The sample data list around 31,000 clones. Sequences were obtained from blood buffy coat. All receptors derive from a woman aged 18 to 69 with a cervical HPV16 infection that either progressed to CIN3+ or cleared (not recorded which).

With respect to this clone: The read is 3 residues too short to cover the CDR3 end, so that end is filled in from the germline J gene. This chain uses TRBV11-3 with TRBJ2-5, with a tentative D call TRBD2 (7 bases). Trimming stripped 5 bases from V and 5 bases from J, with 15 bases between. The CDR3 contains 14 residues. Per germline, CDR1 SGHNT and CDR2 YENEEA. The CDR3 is CASSIGGERETQYF. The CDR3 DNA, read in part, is TGTGCCAGCAGCATAGGGGGGGAACGGGAGACC.

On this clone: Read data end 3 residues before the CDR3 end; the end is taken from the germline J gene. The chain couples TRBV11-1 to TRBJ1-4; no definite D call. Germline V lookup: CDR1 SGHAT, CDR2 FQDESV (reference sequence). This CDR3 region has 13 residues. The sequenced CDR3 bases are TGTGCCAGCAGCTTTTCGTTGAAAACACCA. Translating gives CASSFSLKTP. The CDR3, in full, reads CASSFSLKTPLFF.

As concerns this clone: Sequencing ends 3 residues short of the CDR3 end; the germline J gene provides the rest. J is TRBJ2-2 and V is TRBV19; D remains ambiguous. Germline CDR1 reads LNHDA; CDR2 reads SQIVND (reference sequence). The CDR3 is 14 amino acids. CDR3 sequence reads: CASSIGPSGEKLFF. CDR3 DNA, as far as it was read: TGTGCCAGTAGTATAGGACCGTCGGGTGAAAAG. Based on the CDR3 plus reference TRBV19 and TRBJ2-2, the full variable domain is DGGITQSPKYLFRKEGQNVTLSCEQNLNHDAMYWYRQDPGQGLRLIYYSQIVNDFQKGDIAEGYSVSREKKESFPLTVTSAQKNPTAFYLCASSIGPSGEKLFFGEGSRLTVL.

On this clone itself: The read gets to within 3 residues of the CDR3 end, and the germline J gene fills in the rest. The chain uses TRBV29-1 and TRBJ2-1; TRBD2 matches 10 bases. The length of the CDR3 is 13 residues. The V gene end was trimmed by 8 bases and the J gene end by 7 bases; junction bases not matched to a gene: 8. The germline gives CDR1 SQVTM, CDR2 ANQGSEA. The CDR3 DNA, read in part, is TGCAGCTTGAGCGGGGGGGCCGTTAATGAG. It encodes CSLSGGAVNE. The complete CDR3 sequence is CSLSGGAVNEQFF.

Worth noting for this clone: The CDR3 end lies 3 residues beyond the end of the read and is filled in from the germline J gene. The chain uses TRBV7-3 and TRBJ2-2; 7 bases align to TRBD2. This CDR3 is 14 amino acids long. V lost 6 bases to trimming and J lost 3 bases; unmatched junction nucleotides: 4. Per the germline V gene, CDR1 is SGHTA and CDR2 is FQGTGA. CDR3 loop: CASSYSGYTGELFF. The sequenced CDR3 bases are TGTGCCAGCAGTTATAGCGGGTACACCGGGGAG.

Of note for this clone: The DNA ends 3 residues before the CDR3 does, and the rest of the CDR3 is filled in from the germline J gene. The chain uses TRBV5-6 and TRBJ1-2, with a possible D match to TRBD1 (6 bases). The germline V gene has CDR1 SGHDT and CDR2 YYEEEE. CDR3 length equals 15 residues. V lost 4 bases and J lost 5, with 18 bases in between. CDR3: CASSPQGFPWYGYTF. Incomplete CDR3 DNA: TGTGCCAGCAGCCCGCAGGGGTTCCCCTGGTATGGC.

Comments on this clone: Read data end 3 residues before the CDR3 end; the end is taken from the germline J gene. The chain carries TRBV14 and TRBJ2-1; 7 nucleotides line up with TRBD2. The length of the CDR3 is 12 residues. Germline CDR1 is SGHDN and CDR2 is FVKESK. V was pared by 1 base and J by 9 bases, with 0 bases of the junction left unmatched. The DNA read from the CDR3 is TGTGCCAGCAGCCAAGCGGGGGGTGAG. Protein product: CASSQAGGE. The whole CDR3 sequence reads CASSQAGGEQFF.

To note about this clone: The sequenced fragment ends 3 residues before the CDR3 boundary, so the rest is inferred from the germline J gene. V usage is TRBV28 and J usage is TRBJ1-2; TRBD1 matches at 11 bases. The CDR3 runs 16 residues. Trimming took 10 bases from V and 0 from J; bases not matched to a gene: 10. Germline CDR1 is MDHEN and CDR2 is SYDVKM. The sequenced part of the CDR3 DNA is TGTGCCACCACTGTCCCGGGACAGGGGGCTAACTATGGC. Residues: CATTVPGQGANYG. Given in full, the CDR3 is CATTVPGQGANYGYTF.

Incomplete CDR3 DNA: TGTGCCAGCAGCCAGTCAGGGACAGGGGGGAATCAGCCC. Translating gives CASSQSGTGGNQP. The complete CDR3 protein is CASSQSGTGGNQPQHF. The rearrangement joins TRBV7-8 to TRBJ1-5, with 11 bases matching TRBD1. The read gets to within 3 residues of the CDR3 end, and the germline J gene fills in the rest. Germline V gene sequence: CDR1 SGHVS, CDR2 FQNEAQ. The CDR3 covers 16 residues. The V and J ends lost 5 bases and 4 bases, in that order; junction bases with no gene match: 7. The full variable domain, with the rest looked up from reference TRBV7-8 and TRBJ1-5, is GAGVSQSPRYKVAKRGQDVALRCDPISGHVSLFWYQQALGQGPEFLTYFQNEAQLDKSGLPSDRFFAERPEGSVSTLKIQRTQQEDSAVYLCASSQSGTGGNQPQHFGDGTRLSIL.

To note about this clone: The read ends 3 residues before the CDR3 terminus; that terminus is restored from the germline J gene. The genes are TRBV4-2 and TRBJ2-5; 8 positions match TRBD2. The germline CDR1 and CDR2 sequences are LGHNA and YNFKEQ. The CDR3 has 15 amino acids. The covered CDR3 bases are TGTGCCAGCAGCCAAGATTTGCGGGGGGTTGAAACC. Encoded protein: CASSQDLRGVET. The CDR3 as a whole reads CASSQDLRGVETQYF.

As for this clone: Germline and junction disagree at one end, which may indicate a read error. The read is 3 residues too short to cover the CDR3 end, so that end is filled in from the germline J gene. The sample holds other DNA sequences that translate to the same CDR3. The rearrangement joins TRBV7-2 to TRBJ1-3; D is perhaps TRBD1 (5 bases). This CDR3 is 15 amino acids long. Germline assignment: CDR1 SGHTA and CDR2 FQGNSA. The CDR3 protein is CASRNGRDSGNTIYF. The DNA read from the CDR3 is TGTGCCAGCAGAAATGGACGGGACTCTGGAAACACG.